The present TCR beta chain was sequenced within a study of blood T cell repertoires in COVID-19. The data were produced by immunoSEQ multiplex PCR, yet TCRdb's version contains in-frame clones alone and is incomplete. The sample contains under 55,000 clones, about 85% of which appear only once. The CDR3 is 15 residues long. Germline loops: CDR1 MDHEN, CDR2 SYDVKM. The V end was cut by 8 bases, the J end by 7 bases, with 18 bases between. The rearrangement uses TRBV28 and TRBJ1-6, with D possibly matching TRBD1 (5 bases). Material for sequencing was peripheral blood. This TCR was sampled from a woman of 80 years or more with acute or convalescent COVID-19. The CDR3 coding sequence is TGTGCCAGCCAAACTCCGAGCCAGGGCAATTCACCCCTCCACTTT. The encoded protein is CASQTPSQGNSPLHF.